The subject of this entry is one T cell receptor (beta chain). The antigen is not known. The time point was: cycle 4 day 1 (C4D1), after 6 weeks of nivolumab. Each patient's relapse followed autologous stem cell transplantation, and brentuximab vedotin exposure varied. This record comes from a study of PD-1 blockade in classical Hodgkin lymphoma. Study-wide results and caveats: Why repertoires differed is undefined; disease activity or prior therapy possibly contributed.

Profiling relied on immunoSEQ multiplex PCR, and the TCRdb table lists in-frame clones only, not all of them. Here the sample spans roughly 100,000 clones, 89% being singletons. The TCR was taken from a human donor with classical Hodgkin lymphoma. Material: peripheral blood mononuclear cells (PBMCs), obtained before the fourth cycle of nivolumab.

CDR3 sequence reads: CASRADRNTEAFF. The CDR3 nucleotides read TGTGCCAGCAGGGCGGACAGGAACACTGAAGCTTTCTTT. The chain couples TRBV2 to TRBJ1-1, with a weak D call TRBD1 (6 bases). Trimming pared 6 bases from V and 1 base from J, leaving 9 bases between. The CDR3 has 13 residues. Looked up from germline, CDR1 is SNHLY and CDR2 is FYNNEI.